The 17 T cell receptor beta chains in this list originate from one sample, sequenced in a study of T cell repertoires in cytomegalovirus infection. In TCRdb, the reads were re-called with MiXCR into one record per CDR3 protein. The sample carries some 300,000 distinct CDR3 sequences, 15% to 20% recorded once. Sequenced input: PBMCs. These receptors were obtained from a human donor in good health (CMV status not recorded). Some clones in this sample may be carry-over from other donors' samples.

This chain connects TRBV4-1 to TRBJ2-3, with 12 bases aligning to TRBD2. This CDR3 region has 19 residues. Germline-derived CDR1 and CDR2 are MGHRA and YSYEKL. Trimming cost V 0 bases and J 3 bases; bases outside gene matches: 10. In DNA form, the CDR3 reads TGCGCCAGCAGCCAAGAGCCCGCGGAACTAGCGGGGGGTACAGATACGCAGTATTTT. It is translated as CASSQEPAELAGGTDTQYF.

Notes on this clonotype: Just one base apart from a much larger clone, this may be a read error. This CDR3 fails to terminate in the conserved phenylalanine or tryptophan, so it likely reflects a read error. V and J are TRBV10-3 and TRBJ1-5; D is unresolved. V was clipped by 2 bases and J by 3 bases, with 8 bases between them. CDR3 length: 14 residues. The germline gives CDR1 ENHRY, CDR2 SYGVKD. CDR3 protein: CAISELGDNQPQHL. CDR3 bases: TGTGCCATCAGTGAGCTTGGGGACAATCAGCCCCAGCATTTA.

This CDR3 is CATSRSGGAGEETQYF. DNA of the CDR3: TGTGCCACCAGCAGAAGCGGGGGGGCCGGGGAGGAGACCCAGTACTTC. This rearrangement joins TRBV15 to TRBJ2-5, with 10 bases identical to TRBD2. The CDR3 has 16 residues. The V segment lost 2 bases and the J segment 5 bases; nucleotides outside the gene matches: 8. Germline values: CDR1 LNHNV, CDR2 YYDKDF (reference sequence).

The table lists this clonotype with a few counts. The chain uses TRBV6-5 and TRBJ1-4; TRBD1 matches 8 bases. From germline, CDR1 is MNHEY and CDR2 SVGAGI. Trimming at V came to 2 bases and at J to 14 bases, leaving 13 bases not matched to a gene. The CDR3 loop spans 15 amino acids. In nucleotides, the CDR3 is TGTGCCAGCAGTTACGCGGGACAGGAGCCTGGACGTCTGTTTTTT. Translating gives CASSYAGQEPGRLFF.

This clonotype showed up just a few times. The V and J genes are TRBV2 and TRBJ2-3; 9 bases align to TRBD2. Trimming at V came to 6 bases and at J to 7 bases, leaving 14 bases not matched to a gene. Germline V gene sequence: CDR1 SNHLY, CDR2 FYNNEI. The CDR3 extends over 16 amino acids. The CDR3 sequence is CASSERDLAGPYTQYF. CDR3 nucleotide sequence: TGTGCCAGCAGCGAAAGGGACCTAGCGGGGCCCTATACGCAGTATTTT. Looking up the rest from reference TRBV2 and TRBJ2-3 gives the full variable domain: EPEVTQTPSHQVTQMGQEVILRCVPISNHLYFYWYRQILGQKVEFLVSFYNNEISEKSEIFDDQFSVERPDGSNFTLKIRSTKLEDSAMYFCASSERDLAGPYTQYFGPGTRLTVL.

Many counts were recorded for this clonotype. The chain carries TRBV7-2 and TRBJ1-2, with 8 bases identical to TRBD1. Germline V gene data show CDR1 as SGHTA and CDR2 as FQGNSA. The length of the CDR3 is 15 residues. The ends lost 5 bases at V and 7 bases at J; junction bases unmatched: 12. CDR3 nucleotides: TGTGCCAGCAGCACAGGCCCGGGACAGGCTCGTGGCTACACCTTC. As protein: CASSTGPGQARGYTF.

The chain couples TRBV28 to TRBJ1-1; 8 bases match TRBD1. Germline V CDR1 and CDR2: MDHEN, SYDVKM. Losses at the gene ends were 6 bases for V and 10 bases for J; bases not matched to a gene: 7. The CDR3 spans 12 residues. The CDR3 nucleotides are TGTGCCAGCAGATCGACAGGGGTTGGAGCTTTCTTT. Protein: CASRSTGVGAFF.

This clonotype has just a few counts. The CDR3 nucleotides read TGCGCCAGCGCGGGAGATCTACATTACGAGCAGTACTTC. Residues: CASAGDLHYEQYF. The chain recombines TRBV4-3 with TRBJ2-7; 7 bases are shared with TRBD2. Germline CDR1 LGHNA, CDR2 YSLEER. V gave up 8 bases and J gave up 4 bases; unmatched junction bases: 8. This CDR3 is built from 13 residues.

This clonotype came up a few times. The gene calls are TRBV6-6 and TRBJ2-1, with D perhaps matching TRBD1 (6 bases). Germline lookup yields CDR1 MNHNY and CDR2 SVGAGI (reference sequence). Trimming took 5 bases from V and 4 from J, leaving 12 bases between them. CDR3 size: 14 residues. The CDR3 is CASSPFGQYNEQFF. The CDR3 nucleotides read TGTGCCAGCAGTCCATTCGGACAGTACAATGAGCAGTTCTTC.

This clonotype was seen only once. The J gene is TRBJ1-2, the V gene TRBV20-1; 8 bases match TRBD1. This CDR3 has 13 residues. Germline V gene sequence: CDR1 DFQATT, CDR2 SNEGSKA (reference sequence). The CDR3 reads CRTGEGVVYGYTF. The CDR3 DNA reads as TGCAGGACAGGGGAAGGAGTGGTCTATGGCTACACCTTC.

The chain recombines TRBV10-3 with TRBJ1-1; D uncertain. The CDR3 contains 13 residues. Per germline, CDR1 ENHRY and CDR2 SYGVKD. V lost 2 bases to trimming and J lost 1 base, with 5 bases between them. The CDR3, as DNA: TGTGCCATCAGTGAGCAAGAGAACACTGAAGCTTTCTTT. Protein sequence: CAISEQENTEAFF.

This clonotype was seen ten or more times. The chain recombines TRBV7-2 with TRBJ2-3, with TRBD1 matching over 7 bases. CDR1 is SGHTA and CDR2 is FQGNSA in the germline V gene. Trimming took 3 bases from V and 2 from J; bases not matched to a gene: 11. The CDR3 spans 17 residues. CDR3 bases: TGTGCCAGCAGCTTTCGCGCGAGGGGGCCCAACACAGATACGCAGTATTTT. This gives the protein CASSFRARGPNTDTQYF.

On this clonotype itself: Possible read error: a much larger clone is one base away. This chain links TRBV7-9 with TRBJ2-3; D is uncertain. Looked up from germline, CDR1 is SEHNR and CDR2 is FQNEAQ (reference sequence). CDR3 length: 12 amino acids. The CDR3 loop is CVSSFGTDTQYF. The CDR3 DNA reads TGTGTCAGCAGCTTTGGGACAGATACGCAGTATTTT.

V usage is TRBV2 and J usage is TRBJ2-3, with 8 nucleotides matching TRBD1. V lost 3 bases to trimming and J lost 4 bases; unmatched junction nucleotides: 3. This CDR3 is built from 14 residues. Germline V gives CDR1 SNHLY, CDR2 FYNNEI. CDR3 protein: CASSDGQGADTQYF. CDR3 bases: TGTGCCAGCAGTGATGGACAGGGCGCAGATACGCAGTATTTT.

This clonotype was found many times. The chain joins TRBV7-2 to TRBJ1-4; 11 nucleotides agree with TRBD1. The CDR3 loop spans 14 amino acids. Germline V lookup: CDR1 SGHTA, CDR2 FQGNSA. Trimming cost V 3 bases and J 7 bases; bases outside gene matches: 1. The CDR3 DNA sequence: TGTGCCAGCAGCTTGGGACAGGGGGGTGAAAAACTGTTTTTT. Translated, it gives CASSLGQGGEKLFF. Using reference TRBV7-2 and TRBJ1-4 for the parts outside the CDR3, the full variable domain is GAGVSQSPSNKVTEKGKDVELRCDPISGHTALYWYRQSLGQGLEFLIYFQGNSAPDKSGLPSDRFSAERTGGSVSTLTIQRTQQEDSAVYLCASSLGQGGEKLFFGSGTQLSVL.

This clonotype has a count of ten or more. The chain has TRBV7-9 and TRBJ1-6; D is ambiguous. V lost 5 bases and J 9 bases, leaving 26 bases between the germline ends. CDR1 is SEHNR, CDR2 FQNEAQ, per germline (reference sequence). CDR3 length equals 18 residues. The CDR3 sequence is CASSKGTPVGVKTSPLHF. CDR3 in DNA: TGTGCCAGCAGCAAGGGAACTCCCGTGGGCGTTAAAACTTCACCCCTCCACTTT. The full variable domain, completed using reference TRBV7-9 and TRBJ1-6, is DTGVSQNPRHKITKRGQNVTFRCDPISEHNRLYWYRQTLGQGPEFLTYFQNEAQLEKSRLLSDRFSAERPKGSFSTLEIQRTEQGDSAMYLCASSKGTPVGVKTSPLHFGNGTRLTVT.

This clonotype was seen ten or more times. The chain recombines TRBV7-2 with TRBJ1-1; D possibly corresponds to TRBD1 (6 bases). The germline gives CDR1 SGHTA, CDR2 FQGNSA. Trimming took off 6 bases at V and 12 bases at J, with 14 bases between the two ends. The length of the CDR3 is 11 residues. CDR3 sequence (DNA): TGTGCCAGCAGTTTCAACAGGGTGTCTTTCTTT. Its translation: CASSFNRVSFF.